These 2 T cell receptor beta chains came from one sample sequenced in a study of blood T cells in healthy people across ages. Primers used in a second PCR of about 6 to 11 cycles were a sample-barcoded 5' primer and a J-beta primer mix. TCRdb called the 5' RACE reads again in MiXCR, with one record for every CDR3 protein. The sample contains some 1.8 million distinct CDR3 sequences, about 39% of which appear only once. The sample was blood. The source is a human donor in good health.

The rearrangement uses TRBV20-1 and TRBJ2-3; D gene unclear. Germline CDR1 and CDR2: DFQATT and SNEGSKA (reference sequence). The CDR3 extends over 13 amino acids. Trimming left V 3 bases short and J 2 bases short, with 9 bases between. The CDR3 is CSASRATTDTQYF. In nucleotides, the CDR3 is TGCAGTGCTAGTAGGGCCACCACAGATACGCAGTATTTT.

This clonotype was seen a handful of times. The chain carries TRBV12-3 or TRBV12-4 and TRBJ2-3, with D perhaps TRBD1 (6 bases). V was cut by 3 bases and J by 2 bases, with 9 bases left in between. This CDR3 spans 14 amino acids. The CDR3, as DNA: TGTGCCAGCAGTTTGTGGACAGTCACAGATACGCAGTATTTT. Its protein product is CASSLWTVTDTQYF.